This T cell receptor (beta chain) was profiled in a study of cytomegalovirus exposure and HLA in healthy donors. At the level of the study: Researchers found that just over 80% of 350 to 500 genotyped donors fell within the Caucasian-associated ancestry cluster.

Vbeta (60) and Jbeta (13) primers were used in the PCR. TCRdb keeps only in-frame clones here, not all; method: immunoSEQ multiplex PCR. This sample has about 150,000 clones, with 70% to 80% found just once. Concerning this clone itself: Its antigen is undetermined.

Germline values: CDR1 SEHNR, CDR2 FQNEAQ (reference sequence). This CDR3 contains 17 residues. The V gene end was trimmed by 1 base and the J gene end by 1 base; junction bases not matched to a gene: 6. Notes on the study in general: By a later analysis, the bulk of CMV-associated TCR beta chains appeared HLA-restricted. Accurate prediction of HLA-A and HLA-B alleles (for most subjects) was reportedly achieved from TCR beta sequences. An analysis done earlier found most TCR beta V segments productive about 90% or about 30% of the time.

The V call is TRBV7-9, the J call TRBJ2-4, with 8 bases that match TRBD1. This clonotype originated in a man aged 35-49 years in good health and CMV-seropositive. The specimen was PBMCs. The CDR3 loop is CASSLDQQGVAKNIQYF. The CDR3 coding sequence is TGTGCCAGCAGCTTAGATCAACAGGGGGTTGCCAAAAACATTCAGTACTTC.